Sequencing of this T cell receptor beta chain was carried out in a study of blood T cell repertoires in COVID-19. Study in general: Spain, Italy and the United States supplied samples that represented acute and convalescent COVID-19.

The CDR3 runs 12 residues. Repertoires were generated with immunoSEQ multiplex PCR, while TCRdb's copy carries only in-frame clones and drops some. This table holds 54,000 or so clones, about nine tenths found once. The receptor's source is a man over 45 with active COVID-19. The material sequenced was peripheral blood. The rearrangement links TRBV21-1 to TRBJ1-2; the listed D gene, TRBD1, was not tested against the DNA. TRBV21-1 is marked as a pseudogene. The CDR3 here is CASPGTVYGYTF. The CDR3 DNA is TGTGCCAGCCCCGGGACAGTCTATGGCTACACCTTC.